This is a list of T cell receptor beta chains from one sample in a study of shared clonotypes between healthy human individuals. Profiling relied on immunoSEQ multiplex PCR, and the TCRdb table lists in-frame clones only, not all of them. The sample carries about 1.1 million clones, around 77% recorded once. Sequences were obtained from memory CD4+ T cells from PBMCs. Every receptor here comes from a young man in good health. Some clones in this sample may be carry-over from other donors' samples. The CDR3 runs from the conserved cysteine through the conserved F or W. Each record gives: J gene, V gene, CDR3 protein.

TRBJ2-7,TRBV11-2,CASSLGASWASSYEQYF
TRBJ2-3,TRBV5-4,CASSLRTGSTDTQYF
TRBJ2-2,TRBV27,CASSTYRGYTGELFF
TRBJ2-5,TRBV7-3,CASSLRPPGQGETQYF
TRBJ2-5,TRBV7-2,CASSLSRTSQTQYF
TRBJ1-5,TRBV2,CASSKDNLGGQPQHF
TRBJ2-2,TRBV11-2,CASSPGTVFSTGELFF
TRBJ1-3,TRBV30,CAWNTRSGNTIYF
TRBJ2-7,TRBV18,CASIQSGTGSYEQYF
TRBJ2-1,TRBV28,CASTTGTNVYNEQFF
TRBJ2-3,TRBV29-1,CSVVRVSDTDTQYF
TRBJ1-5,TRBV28,CASRRIGTGGNQPQHF
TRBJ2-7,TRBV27,CASSFGLERRQEQYF